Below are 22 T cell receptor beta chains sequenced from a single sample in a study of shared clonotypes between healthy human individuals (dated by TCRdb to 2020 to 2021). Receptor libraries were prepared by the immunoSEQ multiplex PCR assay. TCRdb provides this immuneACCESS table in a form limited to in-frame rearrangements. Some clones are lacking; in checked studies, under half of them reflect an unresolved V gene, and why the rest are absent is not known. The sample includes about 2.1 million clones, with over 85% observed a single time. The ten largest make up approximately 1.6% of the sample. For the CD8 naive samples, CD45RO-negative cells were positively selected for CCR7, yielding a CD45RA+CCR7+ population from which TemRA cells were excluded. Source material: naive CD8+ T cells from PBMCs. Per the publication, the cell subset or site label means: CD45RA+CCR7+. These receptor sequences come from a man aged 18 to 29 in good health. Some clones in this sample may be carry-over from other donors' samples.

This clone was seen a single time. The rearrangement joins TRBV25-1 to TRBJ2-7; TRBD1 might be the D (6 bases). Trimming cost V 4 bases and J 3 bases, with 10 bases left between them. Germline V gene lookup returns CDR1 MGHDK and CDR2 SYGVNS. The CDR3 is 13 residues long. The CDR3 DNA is TGTGCCAGCAGTGGGGGACAAAACTACGAGCAGTACTTC. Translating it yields CASSGGQNYEQYF.

The DNA of the CDR3 is TGTGCCTGGACAGACAGGGGAAGCACCGGGGAGCTGTTTTTT. As protein: CAWTDRGSTGELFF. The chain joins TRBV30 to TRBJ2-2; 8 nucleotides agree with TRBD1. Germline CDR1 reads GTSNPN; CDR2 reads SVGIG (reference sequence). There are 14 residues in the CDR3. The ends lost 4 bases at V and 4 bases at J; junction bases unmatched: 5.

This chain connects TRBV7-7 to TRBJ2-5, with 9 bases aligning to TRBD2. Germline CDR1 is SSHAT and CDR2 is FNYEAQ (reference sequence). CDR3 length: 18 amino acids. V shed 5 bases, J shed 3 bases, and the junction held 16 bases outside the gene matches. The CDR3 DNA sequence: TGTGCCAGCAGCCATAGAAGCCTAGCGGGATCCCTAGAAGAGACCCAGTACTTC. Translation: CASSHRSLAGSLEETQYF.

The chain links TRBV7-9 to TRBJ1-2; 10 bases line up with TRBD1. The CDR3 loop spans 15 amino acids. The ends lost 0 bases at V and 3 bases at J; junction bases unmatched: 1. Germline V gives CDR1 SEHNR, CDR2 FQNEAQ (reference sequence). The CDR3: CASSLAGQGDYGYTF. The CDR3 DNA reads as TGTGCCAGCAGCTTAGCCGGACAGGGGGACTATGGCTACACCTTC.

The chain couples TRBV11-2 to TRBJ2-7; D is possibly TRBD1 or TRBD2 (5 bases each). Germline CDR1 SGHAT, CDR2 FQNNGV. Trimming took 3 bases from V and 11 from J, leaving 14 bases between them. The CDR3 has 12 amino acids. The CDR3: CASSFGLGDEYF. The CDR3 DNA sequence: TGTGCCAGCAGCTTTGGGTTAGGGGACGAGTACTTC.

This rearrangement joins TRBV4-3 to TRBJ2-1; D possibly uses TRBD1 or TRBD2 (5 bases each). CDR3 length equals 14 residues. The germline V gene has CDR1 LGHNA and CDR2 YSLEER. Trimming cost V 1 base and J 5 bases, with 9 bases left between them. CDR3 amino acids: CASSQGGTDNEQFF. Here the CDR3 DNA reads TGCGCCAGCAGCCAAGGGGGGACGGACAATGAGCAGTTCTTC.

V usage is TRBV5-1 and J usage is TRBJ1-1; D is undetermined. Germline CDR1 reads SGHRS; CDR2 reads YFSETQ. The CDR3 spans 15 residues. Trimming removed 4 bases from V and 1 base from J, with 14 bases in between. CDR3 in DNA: TGCGCCAGCAGCGTAGGCGACGTAAGGAACACTGAAGCTTTCTTT. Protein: CASSVGDVRNTEAFF.

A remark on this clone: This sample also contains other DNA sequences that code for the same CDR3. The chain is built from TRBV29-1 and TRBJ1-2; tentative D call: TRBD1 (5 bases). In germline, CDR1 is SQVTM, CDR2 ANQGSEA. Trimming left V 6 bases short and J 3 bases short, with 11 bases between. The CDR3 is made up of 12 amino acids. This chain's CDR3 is CSVGEGYYGYTF. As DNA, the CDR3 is TGCAGCGTCGGGGAGGGGTACTATGGCTACACCTTC. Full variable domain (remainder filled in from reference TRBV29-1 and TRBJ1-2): SAVISQKPSRDICQRGTSLTIQCQVDSQVTMMFWYRQQPGQSLTLIATANQGSEATYESGFVIDKFPISRPNLTFSTLTVSNMSPEDSSIYLCSVGEGYYGYTFGSGTRLTVV.

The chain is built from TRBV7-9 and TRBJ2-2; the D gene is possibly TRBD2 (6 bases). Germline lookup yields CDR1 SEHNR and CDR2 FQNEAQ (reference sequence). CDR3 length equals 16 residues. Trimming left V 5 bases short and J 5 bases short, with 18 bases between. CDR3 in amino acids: CASSQKSVGRTGELFF. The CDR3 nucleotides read TGTGCCAGCAGCCAGAAATCGGTAGGGAGGACCGGGGAGCTGTTTTTT.

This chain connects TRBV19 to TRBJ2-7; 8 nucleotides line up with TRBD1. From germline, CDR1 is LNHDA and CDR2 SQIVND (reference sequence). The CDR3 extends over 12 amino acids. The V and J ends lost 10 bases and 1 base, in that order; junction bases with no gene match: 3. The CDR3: CATRTGSYEQYF. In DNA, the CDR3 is TGTGCCACGAGGACAGGGTCCTACGAGCAGTACTTC.

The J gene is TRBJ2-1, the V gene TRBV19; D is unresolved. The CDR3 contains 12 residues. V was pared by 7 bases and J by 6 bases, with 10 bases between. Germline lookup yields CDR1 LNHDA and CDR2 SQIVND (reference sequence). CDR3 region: CASTIPGNEQFF. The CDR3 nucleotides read TGTGCCAGTACCATCCCGGGCAATGAGCAGTTCTTC.

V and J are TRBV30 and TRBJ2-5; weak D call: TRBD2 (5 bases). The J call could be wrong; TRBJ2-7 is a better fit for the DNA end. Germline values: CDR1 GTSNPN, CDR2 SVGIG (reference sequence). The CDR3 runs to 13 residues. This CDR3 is CAWTPGDSYEQYF. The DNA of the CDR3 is TGTGCCTGGACCCCCGGGGACTCCTACGAGCAGTACTTC.

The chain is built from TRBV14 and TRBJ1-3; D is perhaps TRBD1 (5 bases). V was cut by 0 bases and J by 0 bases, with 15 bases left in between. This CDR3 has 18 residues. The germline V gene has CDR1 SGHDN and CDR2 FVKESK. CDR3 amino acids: CASSQDVWGTSSGNTIYF. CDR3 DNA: TGTGCCAGCAGCCAAGATGTGTGGGGGACCAGCTCTGGAAACACCATATATTTT.

The CDR3 DNA sequence: TGTGCCAGTAGTAGCCGGGACTACGTAAATGAGCAGTTCTTC. It specifies CASSSRDYVNEQFF. The chain employs TRBV19 and TRBJ2-1; TRBD2 matches at 7 bases. The ends lost 4 bases at V and 7 bases at J; junction bases unmatched: 7. The CDR3 sequence is 14 residues long. Germline V lookup: CDR1 LNHDA, CDR2 SQIVND (reference sequence).

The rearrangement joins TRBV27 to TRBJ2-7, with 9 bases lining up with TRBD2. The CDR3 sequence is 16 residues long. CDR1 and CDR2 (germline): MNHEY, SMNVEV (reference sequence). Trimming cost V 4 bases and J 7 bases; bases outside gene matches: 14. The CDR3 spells CASSSRLAEGRGEQYF. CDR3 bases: TGTGCCAGCAGTTCCCGACTAGCGGAGGGGCGTGGTGAGCAGTACTTC.

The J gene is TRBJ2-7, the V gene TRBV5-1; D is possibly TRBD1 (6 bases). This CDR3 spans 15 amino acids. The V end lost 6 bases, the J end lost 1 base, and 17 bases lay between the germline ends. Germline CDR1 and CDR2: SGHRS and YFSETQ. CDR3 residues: CASKMRDIESYEQYF. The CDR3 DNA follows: TGCGCCAGCAAAATGAGGGACATCGAATCCTACGAGCAGTACTTC. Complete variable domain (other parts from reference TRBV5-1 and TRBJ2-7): KAGVTQTPRYLIKTRGQQVTLSCSPISGHRSVSWYQQTPGQGLQFLFEYFSETQRNKGNFPGRFSGRQFSNSRSEMNVSTLELGDSALYLCASKMRDIESYEQYFGPGTRLTVT.

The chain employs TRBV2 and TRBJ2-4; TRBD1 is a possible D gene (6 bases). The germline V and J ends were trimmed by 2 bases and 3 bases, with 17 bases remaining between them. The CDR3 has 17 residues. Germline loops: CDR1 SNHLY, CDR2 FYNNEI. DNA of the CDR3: TGTGCCAGCAGTGAATGGGCAGGGGATCTTGTCAAAAACATTCAGTACTTC. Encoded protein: CASSEWAGDLVKNIQYF.

CDR3 in DNA: TGTGCCAGCAGTGTGGGTCCTCAACCCTACGAGCAGTACTTC. It encodes CASSVGPQPYEQYF. The V and J genes are TRBV27 and TRBJ2-7; D ambiguous. Germline V gives CDR1 MNHEY, CDR2 SMNVEV (reference sequence). The V and J ends lost 5 bases and 2 bases respectively, with 13 bases between them. The CDR3 loop spans 14 amino acids.

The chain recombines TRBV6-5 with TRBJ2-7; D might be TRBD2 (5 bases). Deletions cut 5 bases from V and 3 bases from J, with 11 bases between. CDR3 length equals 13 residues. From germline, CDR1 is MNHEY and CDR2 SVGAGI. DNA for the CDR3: TGTGCCAGCAGTCCCGGGATAAACTACGAGCAGTACTTC. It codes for CASSPGINYEQYF.

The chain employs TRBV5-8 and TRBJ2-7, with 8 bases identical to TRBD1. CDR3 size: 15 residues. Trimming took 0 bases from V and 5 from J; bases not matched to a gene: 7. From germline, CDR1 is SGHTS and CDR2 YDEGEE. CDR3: CASSLGQGAAHEQYF. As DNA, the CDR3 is TGTGCCAGCAGCTTGGGTCAGGGGGCGGCCCACGAGCAGTACTTC.

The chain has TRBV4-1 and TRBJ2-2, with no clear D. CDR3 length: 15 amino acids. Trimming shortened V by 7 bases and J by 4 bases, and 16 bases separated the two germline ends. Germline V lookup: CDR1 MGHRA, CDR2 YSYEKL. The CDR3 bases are TGCGCCAGCAATTTGTTTGGGGTCGGCACCGGGGAGCTGTTTTTT. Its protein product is CASNLFGVGTGELFF.

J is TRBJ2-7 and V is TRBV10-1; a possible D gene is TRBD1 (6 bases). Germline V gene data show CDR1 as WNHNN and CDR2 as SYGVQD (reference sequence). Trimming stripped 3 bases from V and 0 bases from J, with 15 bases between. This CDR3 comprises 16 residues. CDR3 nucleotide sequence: TGCGCCAGCAGTGACAGCCCGACAGGAAGCTCCTACGAGCAGTACTTC. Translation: CASSDSPTGSSYEQYF.